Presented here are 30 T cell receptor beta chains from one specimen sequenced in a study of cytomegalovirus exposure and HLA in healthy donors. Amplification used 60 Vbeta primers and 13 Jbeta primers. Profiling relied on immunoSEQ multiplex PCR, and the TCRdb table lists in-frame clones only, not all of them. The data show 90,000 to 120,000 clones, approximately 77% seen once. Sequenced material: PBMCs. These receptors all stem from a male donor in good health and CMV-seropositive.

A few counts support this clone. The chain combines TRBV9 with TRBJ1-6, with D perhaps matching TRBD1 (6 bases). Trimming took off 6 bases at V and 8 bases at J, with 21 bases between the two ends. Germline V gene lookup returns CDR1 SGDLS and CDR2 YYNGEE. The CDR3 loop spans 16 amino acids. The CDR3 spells CASTPGGRTSDSPLHF. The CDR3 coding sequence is TGTGCCAGCACCCCCGGGGGGCGGACCTCTGATTCACCCCTCCACTTT.

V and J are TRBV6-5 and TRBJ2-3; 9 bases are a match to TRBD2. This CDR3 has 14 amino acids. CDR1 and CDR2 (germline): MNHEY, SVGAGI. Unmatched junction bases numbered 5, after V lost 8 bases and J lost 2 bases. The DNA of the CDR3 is TGTGCCAGCCGGGTAGCGGGGGTCACAGATACGCAGTATTTT. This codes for CASRVAGVTDTQYF.

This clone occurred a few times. The CDR3 reads CASSSHPGGAGGNYEQYF. The CDR3, as DNA: TGTGCCAGCAGCTCCCACCCCGGCGGGGCCGGGGGTAACTACGAGCAGTACTTC. This rearrangement joins TRBV7-2 to TRBJ2-7; the D gene is possibly TRBD2 (6 bases). V lost 4 bases and J lost 3, with 25 bases in between. This CDR3 comprises 18 residues. Germline lookup yields CDR1 SGHTA and CDR2 FQGNSA. Variable domain in full (rest from reference TRBV7-2 and TRBJ2-7): GAGVSQSPSNKVTEKGKDVELRCDPISGHTALYWYRQSLGQGLEFLIYFQGNSAPDKSGLPSDRFSAERTGGSVSTLTIQRTQQEDSAVYLCASSSHPGGAGGNYEQYFGPGTRLTVT.

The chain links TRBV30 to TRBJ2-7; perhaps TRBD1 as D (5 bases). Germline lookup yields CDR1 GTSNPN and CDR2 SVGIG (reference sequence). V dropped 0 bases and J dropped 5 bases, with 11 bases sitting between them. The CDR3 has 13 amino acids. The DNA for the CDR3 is TGTGCCTGGAGTGTTTACTCCAGGGACGAGCAGTACTTC. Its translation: CAWSVYSRDEQYF.

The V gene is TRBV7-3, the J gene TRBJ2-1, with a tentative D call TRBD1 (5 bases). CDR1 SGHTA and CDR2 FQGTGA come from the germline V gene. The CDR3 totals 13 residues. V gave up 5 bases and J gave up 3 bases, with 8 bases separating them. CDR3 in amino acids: CASSPDNYNEQFF. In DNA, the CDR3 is TGTGCCAGCAGCCCGGACAACTACAATGAGCAGTTCTTC.

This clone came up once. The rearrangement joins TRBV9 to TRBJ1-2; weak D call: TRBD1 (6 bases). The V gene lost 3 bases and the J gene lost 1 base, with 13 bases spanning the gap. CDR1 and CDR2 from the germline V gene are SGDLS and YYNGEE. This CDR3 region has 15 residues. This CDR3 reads CASSGSGTLNYGYTF. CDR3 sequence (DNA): TGTGCCAGCAGCGGATCCGGGACACTTAACTATGGCTACACCTTC.

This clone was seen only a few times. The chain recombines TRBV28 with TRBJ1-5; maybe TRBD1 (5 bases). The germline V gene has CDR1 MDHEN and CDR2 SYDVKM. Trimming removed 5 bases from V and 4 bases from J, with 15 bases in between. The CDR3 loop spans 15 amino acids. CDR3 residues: CASSPPGGRNQPQHF. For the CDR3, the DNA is TGTGCCAGCAGTCCCCCCGGGGGAAGGAATCAGCCCCAGCATTTT. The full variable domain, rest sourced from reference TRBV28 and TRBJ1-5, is DVKVTQSSRYLVKRTGEKVFLECVQDMDHENMFWYRQDPGLGLRLIYFSYDVKMKEKGDIPEGYSVSREKKERFSLILESASTNQTSMYLCASSPPGGRNQPQHFGDGTRLSIL.

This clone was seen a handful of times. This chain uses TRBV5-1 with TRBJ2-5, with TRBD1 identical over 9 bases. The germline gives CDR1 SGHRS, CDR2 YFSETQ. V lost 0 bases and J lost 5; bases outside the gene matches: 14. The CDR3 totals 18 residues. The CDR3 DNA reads TGCGCCAGCAGCTTGGAGGGACAGGGCTATCTCGACGCGGAGACCCAGTACTTC. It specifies CASSLEGQGYLDAETQYF.

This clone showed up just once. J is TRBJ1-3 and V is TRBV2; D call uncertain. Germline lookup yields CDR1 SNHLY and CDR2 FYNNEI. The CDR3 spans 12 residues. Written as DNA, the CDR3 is TGTGCTTCGGGGTTTTCTGGGGACACCATATATTTT. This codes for CASGFSGDTIYF. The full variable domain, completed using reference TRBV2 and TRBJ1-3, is EPEVTQTPSHQVTQMGQEVILRCVPISNHLYFYWYRQILGQKVEFLVSFYNNEISEKSEIFDDQFSVERPDGSNFTLKIRSTKLEDSAMYFCASGFSGDTIYFGEGSWLTVV.

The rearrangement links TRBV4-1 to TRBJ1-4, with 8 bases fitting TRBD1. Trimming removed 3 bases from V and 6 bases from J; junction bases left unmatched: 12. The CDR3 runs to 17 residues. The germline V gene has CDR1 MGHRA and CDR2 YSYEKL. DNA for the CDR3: TGCGCCAGCAGCCATGGTCGGGGACAGGTTTTGGATGAAAAACTGTTTTTT. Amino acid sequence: CASSHGRGQVLDEKLFF.

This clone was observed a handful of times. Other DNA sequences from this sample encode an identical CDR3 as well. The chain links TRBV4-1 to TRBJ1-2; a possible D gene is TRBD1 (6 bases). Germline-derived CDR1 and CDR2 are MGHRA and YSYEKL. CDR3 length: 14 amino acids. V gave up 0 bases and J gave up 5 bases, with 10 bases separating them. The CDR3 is CASSQDARGYGYTF. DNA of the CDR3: TGCGCCAGCAGCCAAGATGCCAGGGGTTATGGCTACACCTTC.

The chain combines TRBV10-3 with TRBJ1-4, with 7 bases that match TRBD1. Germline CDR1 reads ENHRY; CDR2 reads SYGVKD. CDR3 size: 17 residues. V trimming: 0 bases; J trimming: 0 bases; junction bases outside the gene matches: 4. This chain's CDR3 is CAISESRGHATNEKLFF. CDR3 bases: TGTGCCATCAGTGAGTCGAGGGGGCATGCAACTAATGAAAAACTGTTTTTT.

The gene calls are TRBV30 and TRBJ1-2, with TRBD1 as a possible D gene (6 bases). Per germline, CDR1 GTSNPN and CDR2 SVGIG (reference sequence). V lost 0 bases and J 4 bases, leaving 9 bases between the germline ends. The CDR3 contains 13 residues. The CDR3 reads CAWSVGGSYGYTF. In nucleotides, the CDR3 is TGTGCCTGGAGTGTAGGGGGATCCTATGGCTACACCTTC.

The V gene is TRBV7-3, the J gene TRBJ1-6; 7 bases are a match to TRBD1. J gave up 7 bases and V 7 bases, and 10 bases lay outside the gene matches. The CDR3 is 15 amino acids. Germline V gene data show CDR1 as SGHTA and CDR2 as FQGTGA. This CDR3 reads CASNLIQGSNSPLHF. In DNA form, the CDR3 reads TGTGCCAGCAACTTGATACAGGGGTCGAATTCACCCCTCCACTTT.

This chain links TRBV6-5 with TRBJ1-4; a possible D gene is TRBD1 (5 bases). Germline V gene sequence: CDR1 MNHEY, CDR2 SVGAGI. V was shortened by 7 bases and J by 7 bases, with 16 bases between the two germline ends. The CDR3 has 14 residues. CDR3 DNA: TGTGCCAGCACCCCTCGGGGGACCGGTGAAAAACTGTTTTTT. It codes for CASTPRGTGEKLFF.

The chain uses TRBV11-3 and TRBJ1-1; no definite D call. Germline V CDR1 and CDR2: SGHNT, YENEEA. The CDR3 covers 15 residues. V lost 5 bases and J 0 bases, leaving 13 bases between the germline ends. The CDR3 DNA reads TGTGCCAGCAGCCGAGGGCGAGTTATGAACACTGAAGCTTTCTTT. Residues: CASSRGRVMNTEAFF.

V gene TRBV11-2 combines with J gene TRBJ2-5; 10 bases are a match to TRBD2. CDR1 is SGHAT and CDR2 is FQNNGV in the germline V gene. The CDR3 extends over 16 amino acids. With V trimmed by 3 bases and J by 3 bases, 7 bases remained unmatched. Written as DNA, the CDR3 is TGTGCCAGCAGCTTTACCGGGACTAGCGCGAAAGAGACCCAGTACTTC. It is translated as CASSFTGTSAKETQYF.

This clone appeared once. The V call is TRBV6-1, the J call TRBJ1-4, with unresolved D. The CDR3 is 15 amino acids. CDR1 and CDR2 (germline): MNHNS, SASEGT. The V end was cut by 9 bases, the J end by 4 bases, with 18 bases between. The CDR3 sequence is CASLGFGTGNEKLFF. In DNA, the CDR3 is TGTGCCAGTCTCGGGTTTGGAACGGGTAATGAAAAACTGTTTTTT.

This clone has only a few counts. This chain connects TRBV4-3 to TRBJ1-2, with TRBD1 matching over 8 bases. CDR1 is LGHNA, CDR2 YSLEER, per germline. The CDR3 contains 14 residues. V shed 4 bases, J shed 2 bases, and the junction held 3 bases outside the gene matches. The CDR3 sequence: CASSLRTGNYGYTF. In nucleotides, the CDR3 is TGCGCCAGCAGCCTACGGACAGGGAACTATGGCTACACCTTC.

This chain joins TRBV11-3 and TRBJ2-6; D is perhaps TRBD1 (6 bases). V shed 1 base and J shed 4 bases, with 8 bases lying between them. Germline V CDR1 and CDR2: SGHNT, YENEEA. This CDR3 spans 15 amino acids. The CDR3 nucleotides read TGTGCCAGCAGCTTAGGGGGGCTAGGGGCCAACGTCCTGACTTTC. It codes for CASSLGGLGANVLTF.

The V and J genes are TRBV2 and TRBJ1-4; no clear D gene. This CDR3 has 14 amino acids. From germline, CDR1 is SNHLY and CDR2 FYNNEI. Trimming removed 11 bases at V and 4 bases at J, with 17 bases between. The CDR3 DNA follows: TGTGCCGTGTGGTCGGGGTTCGGTAATGAAAAACTGTTTTTT. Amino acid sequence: CAVWSGFGNEKLFF.

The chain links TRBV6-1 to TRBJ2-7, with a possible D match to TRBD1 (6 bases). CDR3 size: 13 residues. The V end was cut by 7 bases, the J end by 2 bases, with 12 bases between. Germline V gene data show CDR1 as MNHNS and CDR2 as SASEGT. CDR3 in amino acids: CASILSGAYEQYF. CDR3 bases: TGTGCCAGCATCCTTTCAGGGGCCTACGAGCAGTACTTC.

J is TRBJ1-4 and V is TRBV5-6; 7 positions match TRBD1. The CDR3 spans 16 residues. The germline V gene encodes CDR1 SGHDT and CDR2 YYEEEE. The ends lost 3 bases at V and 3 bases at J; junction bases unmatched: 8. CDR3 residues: CASSWTYRGPNEKLFF. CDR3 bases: TGTGCCAGCAGCTGGACGTACAGGGGACCTAATGAAAAACTGTTTTTT.

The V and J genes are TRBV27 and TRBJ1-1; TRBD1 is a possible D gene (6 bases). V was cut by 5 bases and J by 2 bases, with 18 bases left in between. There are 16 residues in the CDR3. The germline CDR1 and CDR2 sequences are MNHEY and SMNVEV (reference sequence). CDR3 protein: CASSQQGPVINTEAFF. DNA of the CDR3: TGTGCCAGCAGTCAGCAGGGGCCCGTAATAAACACTGAAGCTTTCTTT.

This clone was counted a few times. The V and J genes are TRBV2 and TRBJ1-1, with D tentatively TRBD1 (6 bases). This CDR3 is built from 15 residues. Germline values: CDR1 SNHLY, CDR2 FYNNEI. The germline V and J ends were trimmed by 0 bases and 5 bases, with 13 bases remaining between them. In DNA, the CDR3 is TGTGCCAGCAGTGAAGCGATAAGAACAGGGACTGAAGCTTTCTTT. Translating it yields CASSEAIRTGTEAFF.

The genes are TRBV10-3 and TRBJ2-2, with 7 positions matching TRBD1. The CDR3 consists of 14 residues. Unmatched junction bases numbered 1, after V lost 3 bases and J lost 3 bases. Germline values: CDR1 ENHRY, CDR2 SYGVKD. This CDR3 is CAISDQGDTGELFF. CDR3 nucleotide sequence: TGTGCCATCAGTGATCAGGGGGACACCGGGGAGCTGTTTTTT.

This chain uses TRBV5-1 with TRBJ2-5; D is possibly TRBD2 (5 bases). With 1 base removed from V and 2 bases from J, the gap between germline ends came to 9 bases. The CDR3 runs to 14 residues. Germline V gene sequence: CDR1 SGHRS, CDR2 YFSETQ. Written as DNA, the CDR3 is TGCGCCAGCAGCTTGACGGGGAATCAAGAGACCCAGTACTTC. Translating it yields CASSLTGNQETQYF.

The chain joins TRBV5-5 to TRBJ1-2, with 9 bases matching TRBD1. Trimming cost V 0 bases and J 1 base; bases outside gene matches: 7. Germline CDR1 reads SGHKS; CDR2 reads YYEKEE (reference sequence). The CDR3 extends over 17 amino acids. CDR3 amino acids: CASSLEGTGNFNYGYTF. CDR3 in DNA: TGTGCCAGCAGCTTGGAGGGGACAGGGAATTTTAACTATGGCTACACCTTC.

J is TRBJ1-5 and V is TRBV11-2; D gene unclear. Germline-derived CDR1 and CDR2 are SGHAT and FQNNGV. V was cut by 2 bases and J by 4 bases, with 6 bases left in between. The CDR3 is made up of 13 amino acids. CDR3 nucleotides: TGTGCCAGCAGCTTAAGCGAAAATCAGCCCCAGCATTTT. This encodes CASSLSENQPQHF.

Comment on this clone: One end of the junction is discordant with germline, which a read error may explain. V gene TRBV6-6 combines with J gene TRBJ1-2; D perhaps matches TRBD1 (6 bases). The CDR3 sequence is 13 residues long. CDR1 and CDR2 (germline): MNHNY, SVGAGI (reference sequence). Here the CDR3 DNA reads TGTGCCAGCAGTTACCGCAAACTGGACAGCGAAGGCTTC. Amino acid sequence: CASSYRKLDSEGF.